The sequence of this TCR beta chain was determined in a study of T cells after yellow fever vaccination. Overall study results and limits: A weaker but faster secondary response was observed, peaking on day 5 versus 15. A small share of clonotypes appeared in both CD4 and CD8 compartments. Subsequent to the booster, the majority of primary-vaccination clones reappeared (about 97% CD4, about 90% CD8).

On this clonotype: Its antigen is as yet unknown.

The CDR3 contains 14 residues. CDR1 SGHTA and CDR2 FQGNSA come from the germline V gene. Trimming removed 2 bases from V and 2 bases from J, with 6 bases in between. The TCR cDNA carried a universal primer site and UMIs from 5'RACE template switching. TCRdb re-analysed the 5' RACE reads in MiXCR, keeping a single row per CDR3 protein. The sample records approximately 510,000 distinct CDR3 sequences, around a fifth being singletons. The chain has TRBV7-2 and TRBJ1-4; perhaps TRBD1 as D (5 bases). This sample comprised PBMCs, obtained 20 to 25 days after the first yellow fever vaccination. The receptor was isolated from a young man who received the YFV17D yellow fever vaccine. CDR3 bases: TGTGCCAGCAGCTTATGGGGCACTAATGAAAAACTGTTTTTT. This encodes CASSLWGTNEKLFF.